The present entry profiles one T cell receptor (beta chain) with its context. At one boundary the junction diverges from the germline segment, which might be a read error. Researchers made TCR beta libraries by using iRepertoire HTBI primers and running Arm-PCR on CDR3 regions. Original processing notes: Identification of gene segments yielded approximately 62 TRBV and 13 to 15 TRBJ across samples. TCRdb reprocessed the multiplex PCR reads via MiXCR and lists one record per CDR3 protein. The V and J calls shown here were made by TCRdb, not taken from the authors' results. The sample holds 400,000 to 650,000 distinct CDR3 sequences, 15% to 20% seen once. This sample was included in a study of regulatory T cells in long-lasting Graves disease. Time point described: newly diagnosed GD, antithyroid drugs for less than 3 months. Researchers made the TCR library from RNA that was extracted from PBMCs. The germline CDR1 and CDR2 sequences are MGHRA and YSYEKL. The CDR3 covers 14 residues.

These same data were also listed under a study on T cells in Graves' hyperthyroidism and ophthalmopathy.

The receptor was derived from a woman in her forties or fifties with Graves disease. The chain has TRBV4-1 and TRBJ2-2, with TRBD1 matching over 9 bases. Material: peripheral blood mononuclear cells (PBMCs), obtained at new diagnosis, from a patient treated with antithyroid drugs. This chain's CDR3 is CASSPDRGTGELFF. DNA for the CDR3: TGTGCCAGCAGTCCGGACAGGGGCACCGGGGAGCTGTTTTTT.